This TCR beta chain was found in a study of cytomegalovirus exposure and HLA in healthy donors. Study results and caveats: Some TCR beta chains (over 150 of them) were listed as cytomegalovirus-associated. The TCR clusters that emerged in the first cohort tended, a later analysis found, to co-occur in the approximately 130 validation repertoires. Confirmation in vitro established that three CMV-associated chains were specific for CMV antigens.

The length of the CDR3 is 14 residues. Germline V lookup: CDR1 SGHRS, CDR2 YFSETQ. Trimming cost V 2 bases and J 6 bases; bases outside gene matches: 5. As to this clone: Antigen unknown.

Sequencing was performed with immunoSEQ multiplex PCR; in TCRdb, only in-frame clones are kept and a portion is missing. The data show 200,000 or so clones, about nine tenths seen once. The study drew the donors from its roughly 110-subject validation cohort, separate from the roughly 670-subject first cohort. The chain joins TRBV5-1 to TRBJ1-5, with 7 bases lining up with TRBD1. This sequence was found in a woman aged 18 to 35 in good health and CMV-seropositive. Sample: PBMCs. The CDR3 reads CASSLTGAGQPQHF. CDR3 nucleotide sequence: TGCGCCAGCAGCTTAACAGGGGCGGGTCAGCCCCAGCATTTT.